The 9 T cell receptor beta chains below all came from one sample that was sequenced in a study of CD8 T cells in Susac syndrome. RNA in amounts of roughly 0.45 to 1 ug was reverse transcribed with random hexamers. One entry per CDR3 protein, called by TCRdb with MiXCR from the immunoSEQ multiplex PCR reads. The data contain approximately 220,000 distinct CDR3 sequences, approximately 90% of them singletons. The sequencing sample was made of CD8+ T cells from PBMCs. The origin of the receptors is a human donor with multiple sclerosis.

The chain employs TRBV19 and TRBJ1-4; D unresolved. The CDR3 has 13 residues. The V end lost 3 bases, the J end lost 3 bases, and 5 bases lay between the germline ends. Per germline, CDR1 LNHDA and CDR2 SQIVND (reference sequence). CDR3 DNA: TGTGCCAGTAGTATCGGGCCTAATGAAAAACTGTTTTTT. Translation gives CASSIGPNEKLFF.

This clonotype was counted a single time. V and J are TRBV19 and TRBJ2-3; D might be TRBD1 (5 bases). The germline V and J ends were trimmed by 9 bases and 4 bases, with 17 bases remaining between them. Germline V CDR1 and CDR2: LNHDA, SQIVND (reference sequence). The CDR3 contains 14 residues. The CDR3 spells CASTGLSLSDTQYF. As DNA, the CDR3 is TGTGCCAGCACAGGCCTAAGCTTATCAGATACGCAGTATTTT. Together with reference TRBV19 and TRBJ2-3, the CDR3 gives the full variable domain: DGGITQSPKYLFRKEGQNVTLSCEQNLNHDAMYWYRQDPGQGLRLIYYSQIVNDFQKGDIAEGYSVSREKKESFPLTVTSAQKNPTAFYLCASTGLSLSDTQYFGPGTRLTVL.

Regarding this clonotype: At one end, the junction sequence differs from germline, possibly due to a read error. V usage is TRBV13 and J usage is TRBJ2-1; 8 bases are a match to TRBD2. The CDR3 length is 15 residues. The germline gives CDR1 PRHDT, CDR2 FYEKMQ (reference sequence). The CDR3 reads CASSFRGGSHNEQFF. The CDR3 DNA follows: TGTGCCAGCAGCTTTCGGGGGGGCTCCCACAATGAGCAGTTCTTC. The full variable domain, completed using reference TRBV13 and TRBJ2-1, is AAGVIQSPRHLIKEKRETATLKCYPIPRHDTVYWYQQGPGQDPQFLISFYEKMQSDKGSIPDRFSAQQFSDYHSELNMSSLELGDSALYFCASSFRGGSHNEQFFGPGTRLTVL.

The chain joins TRBV20-1 to TRBJ1-5; no reliable D call. Trimming pared 3 bases from V and 4 bases from J, leaving 7 bases between. In germline, CDR1 is DFQATT, CDR2 SNEGSKA (reference sequence). This CDR3 has 12 residues. The CDR3 region is CSASAENQPQHF. The DNA for the CDR3 is TGCAGTGCTAGTGCGGAAAATCAGCCCCAGCATTTT.

J is TRBJ1-2 and V is TRBV7-9; 7 bases line up with TRBD1. This CDR3 spans 15 amino acids. Germline V gene sequence: CDR1 SEHNR, CDR2 FQNEAQ (reference sequence). After removal of 5 bases from V and 4 bases from J, the junction contained 10 bases not matched to a gene. CDR3 in DNA: TGTGCCAGCAGCGAAATCCCGGGACAGCTCTATGGCTACACCTTC. This sequence encodes CASSEIPGQLYGYTF.

This clonotype was seen once. The genes are TRBV3-1 and TRBJ2-3; TRBD2 matches at 10 bases. The J segment lost 0 bases and the V segment lost 10 bases, leaving 10 bases of the junction unmatched. This CDR3 is built from 16 residues. CDR1 is LGHDT, CDR2 YNNKEL, per germline (reference sequence). The DNA for the CDR3 is TGTGCCACCGATAGCGGGGGGTGGACCAGCACAGATACGCAGTATTTT. Its translation: CATDSGGWTSTDTQYF.

V gene TRBV13 combines with J gene TRBJ2-2; D is ambiguous. V dropped 2 bases and J dropped 5 bases, with 6 bases sitting between them. Germline assignment: CDR1 PRHDT and CDR2 FYEKMQ (reference sequence). The CDR3 length is 13 residues. CDR3 coding DNA: TGTGCCAGCAGCTTATTTCAAACCGGGGAGCTGTTTTTT. This gives the protein CASSLFQTGELFF.

This chain links TRBV30 with TRBJ2-1, with D hard to call. The CDR3 covers 14 residues. Trimming pared 1 base from V and 4 bases from J, leaving 11 bases between. Germline V gene lookup returns CDR1 GTSNPN and CDR2 SVGIG (reference sequence). CDR3 bases: TGTGCCTGGAGTGGGGGTTCCGCGTACAATGAGCAGTTCTTC. It codes for CAWSGGSAYNEQFF.

This clonotype appeared once. V and J are TRBV27 and TRBJ2-2; TRBD2 is a possible D gene (5 bases). Deletions cut 5 bases from V and 6 bases from J, with 16 bases between. This CDR3 is built from 15 residues. Germline-derived CDR1 and CDR2 are MNHEY and SMNVEV (reference sequence). CDR3 in amino acids: CASSTTTGWAGELFF. The CDR3 DNA follows: TGTGCCAGCAGTACCACCACGGGGTGGGCCGGGGAGCTGTTTTTT.